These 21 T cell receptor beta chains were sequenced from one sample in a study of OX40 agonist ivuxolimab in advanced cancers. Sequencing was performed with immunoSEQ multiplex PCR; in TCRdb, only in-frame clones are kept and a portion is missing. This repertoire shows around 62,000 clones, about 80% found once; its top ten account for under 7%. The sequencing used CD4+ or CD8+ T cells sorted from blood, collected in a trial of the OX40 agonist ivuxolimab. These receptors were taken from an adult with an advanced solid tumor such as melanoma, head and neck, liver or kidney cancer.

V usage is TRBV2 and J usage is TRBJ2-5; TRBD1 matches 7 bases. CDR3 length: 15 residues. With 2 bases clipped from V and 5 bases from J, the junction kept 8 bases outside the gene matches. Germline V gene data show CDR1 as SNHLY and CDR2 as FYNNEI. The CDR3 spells CASSELQGFRETQYF. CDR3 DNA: TGTGCCAGCAGTGAACTACAGGGGTTTCGGGAGACCCAGTACTTC.

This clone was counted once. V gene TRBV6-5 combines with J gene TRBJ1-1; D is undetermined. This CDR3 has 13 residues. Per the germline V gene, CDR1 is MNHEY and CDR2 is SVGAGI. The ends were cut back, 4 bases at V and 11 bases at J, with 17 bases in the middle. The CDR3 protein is CASSSENFRTAFF. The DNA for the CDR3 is TGTGCCAGCAGTTCCGAAAACTTTCGGACGGCTTTCTTT.

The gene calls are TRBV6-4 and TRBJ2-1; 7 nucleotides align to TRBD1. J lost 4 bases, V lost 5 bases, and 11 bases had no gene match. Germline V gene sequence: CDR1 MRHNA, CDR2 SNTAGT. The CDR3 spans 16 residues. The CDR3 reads CASSFKPGTEYNEQFF. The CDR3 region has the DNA TGTGCCAGCAGTTTTAAGCCCGGGACAGAGTACAATGAGCAGTTCTTC.

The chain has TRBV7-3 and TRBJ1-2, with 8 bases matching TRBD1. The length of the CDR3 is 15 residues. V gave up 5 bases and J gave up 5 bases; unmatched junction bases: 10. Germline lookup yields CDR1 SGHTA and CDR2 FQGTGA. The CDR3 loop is CASSPGTGSEYGYTF. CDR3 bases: TGTGCCAGCAGCCCCGGGACAGGATCTGAGTATGGCTACACCTTC.

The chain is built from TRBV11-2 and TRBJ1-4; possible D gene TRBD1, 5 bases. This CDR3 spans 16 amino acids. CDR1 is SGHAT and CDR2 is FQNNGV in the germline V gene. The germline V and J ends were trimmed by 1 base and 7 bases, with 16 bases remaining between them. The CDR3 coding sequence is TGTGCCAGCAGCTTAGTAGCGGGGCCCTTGGGTGAAAAACTGTTTTTT. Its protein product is CASSLVAGPLGEKLFF.

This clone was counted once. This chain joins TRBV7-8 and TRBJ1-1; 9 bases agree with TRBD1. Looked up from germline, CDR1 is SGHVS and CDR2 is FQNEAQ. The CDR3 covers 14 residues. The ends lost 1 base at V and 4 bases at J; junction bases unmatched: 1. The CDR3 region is CASSLVGQGTEAFF. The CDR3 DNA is TGTGCCAGCAGCTTAGTGGGACAGGGCACTGAAGCTTTCTTT. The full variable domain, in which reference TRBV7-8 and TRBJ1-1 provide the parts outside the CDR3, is GAGVSQSPRYKVAKRGQDVALRCDPISGHVSLFWYQQALGQGPEFLTYFQNEAQLDKSGLPSDRFFAERPEGSVSTLKIQRTQQEDSAVYLCASSLVGQGTEAFFGQGTRLTVV.

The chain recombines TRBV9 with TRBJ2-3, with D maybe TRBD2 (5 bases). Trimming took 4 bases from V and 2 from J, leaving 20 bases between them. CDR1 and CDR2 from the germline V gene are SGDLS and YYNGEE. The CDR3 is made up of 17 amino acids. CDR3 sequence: CASSYRRELRSTDTQYF. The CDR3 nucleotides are TGTGCCAGCAGCTACCGACGGGAACTTCGCTCCACAGATACGCAGTATTTT.

In DNA form, the CDR3 reads TGTGCCAGCAGTTTGGCGATGGGCTACGAGCAGTACTTC. Translating it yields CASSLAMGYEQYF. The V call is TRBV6-9, the J call TRBJ2-7, with no clear D. Trimming took off 4 bases at V and 3 bases at J, with 10 bases between the two ends. The CDR3 extends over 13 amino acids. CDR1 MNHGY and CDR2 SVAAGI come from the germline V gene.

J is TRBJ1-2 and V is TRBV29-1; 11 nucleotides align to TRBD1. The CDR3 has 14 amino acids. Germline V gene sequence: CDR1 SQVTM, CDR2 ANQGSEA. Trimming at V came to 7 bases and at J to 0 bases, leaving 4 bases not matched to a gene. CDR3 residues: CSAGTGGANYGYTF. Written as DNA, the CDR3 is TGCAGCGCCGGGACAGGGGGAGCTAACTATGGCTACACCTTC.

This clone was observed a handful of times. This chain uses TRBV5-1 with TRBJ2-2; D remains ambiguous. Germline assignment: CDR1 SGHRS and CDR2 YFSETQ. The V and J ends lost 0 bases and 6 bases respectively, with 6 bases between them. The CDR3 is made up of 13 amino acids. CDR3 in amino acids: CASSLGSSGELFF. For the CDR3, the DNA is TGCGCCAGCAGCTTGGGGAGCTCCGGGGAGCTGTTTTTT.

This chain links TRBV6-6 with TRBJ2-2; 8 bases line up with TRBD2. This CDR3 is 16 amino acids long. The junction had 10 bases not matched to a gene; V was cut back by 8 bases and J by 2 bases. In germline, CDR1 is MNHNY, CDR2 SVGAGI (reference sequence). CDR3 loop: CASRKKGLENTGELFF. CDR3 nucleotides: TGTGCCAGCCGAAAGAAGGGACTAGAAAACACCGGGGAGCTGTTTTTT.

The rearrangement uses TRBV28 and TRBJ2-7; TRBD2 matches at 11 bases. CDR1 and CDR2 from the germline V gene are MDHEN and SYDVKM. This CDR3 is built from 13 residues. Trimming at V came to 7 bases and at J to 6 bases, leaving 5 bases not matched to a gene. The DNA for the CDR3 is TGTGCCAGCAAGGGGCTAGCGGGAGGCGAGCAGTACTTC. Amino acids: CASKGLAGGEQYF. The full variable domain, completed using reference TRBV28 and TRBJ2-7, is DVKVTQSSRYLVKRTGEKVFLECVQDMDHENMFWYRQDPGLGLRLIYFSYDVKMKEKGDIPEGYSVSREKKERFSLILESASTNQTSMYLCASKGLAGGEQYFGPGTRLTVT.

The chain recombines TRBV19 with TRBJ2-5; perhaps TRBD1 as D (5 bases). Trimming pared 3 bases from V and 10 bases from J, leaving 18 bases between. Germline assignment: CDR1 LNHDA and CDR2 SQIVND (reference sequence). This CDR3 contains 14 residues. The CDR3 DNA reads TGTGCCAGTAGTATGAGTGACAGCAGGCGTGGCCAGTACTTC. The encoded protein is CASSMSDSRRGQYF.

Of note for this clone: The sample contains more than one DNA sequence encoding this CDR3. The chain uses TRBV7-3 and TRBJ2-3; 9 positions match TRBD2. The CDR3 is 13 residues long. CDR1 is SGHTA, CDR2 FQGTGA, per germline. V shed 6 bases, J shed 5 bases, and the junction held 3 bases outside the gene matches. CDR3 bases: TGTGCCAGCAGTCTGCGGGAGGGAGATACGCAGTATTTT. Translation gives CASSLREGDTQYF.

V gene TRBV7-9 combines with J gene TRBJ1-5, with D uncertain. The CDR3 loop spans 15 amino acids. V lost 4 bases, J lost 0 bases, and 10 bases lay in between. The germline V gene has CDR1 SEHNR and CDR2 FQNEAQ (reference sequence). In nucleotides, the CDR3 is TGTGCCAGCAGCTCGGACGGAACTAGCAATCAGCCCCAGCATTTT. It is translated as CASSSDGTSNQPQHF.

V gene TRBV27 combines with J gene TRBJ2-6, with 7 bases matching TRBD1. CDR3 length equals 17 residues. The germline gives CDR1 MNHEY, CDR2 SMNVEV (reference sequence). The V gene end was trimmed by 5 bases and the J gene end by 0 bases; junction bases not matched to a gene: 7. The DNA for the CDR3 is TGTGCCAGCAGTGCTACAGGGGAATCCTCTGGGGCCAACGTCCTGACTTTC. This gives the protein CASSATGESSGANVLTF.

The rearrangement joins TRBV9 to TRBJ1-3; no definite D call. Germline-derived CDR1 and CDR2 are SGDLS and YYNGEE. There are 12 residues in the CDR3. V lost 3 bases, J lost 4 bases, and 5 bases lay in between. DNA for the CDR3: TGTGCCAGCAGCGCGGACGGAAACACCATATATTTT. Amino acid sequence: CASSADGNTIYF.

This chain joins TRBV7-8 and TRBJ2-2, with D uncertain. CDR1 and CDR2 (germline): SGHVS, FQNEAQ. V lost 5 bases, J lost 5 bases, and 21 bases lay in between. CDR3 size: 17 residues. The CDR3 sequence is CASSPGWVGQTTGELFF. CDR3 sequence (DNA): TGTGCCAGCAGCCCGGGTTGGGTAGGTCAAACGACCGGGGAGCTGTTTTTT.

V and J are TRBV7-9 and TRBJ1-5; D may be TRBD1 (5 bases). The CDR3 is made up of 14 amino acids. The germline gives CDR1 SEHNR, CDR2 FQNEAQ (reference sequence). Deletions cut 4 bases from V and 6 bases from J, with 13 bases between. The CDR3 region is CASSSVRGVQPQHF. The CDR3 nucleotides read TGTGCCAGCAGCTCAGTCCGGGGCGTTCAGCCCCAGCATTTT.

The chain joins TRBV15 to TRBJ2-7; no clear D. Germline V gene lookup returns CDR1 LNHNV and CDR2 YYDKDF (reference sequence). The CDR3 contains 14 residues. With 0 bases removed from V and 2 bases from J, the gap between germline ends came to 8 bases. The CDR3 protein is CATSRDAGPYEQYF. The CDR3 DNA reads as TGTGCCACCAGCAGAGATGCAGGCCCCTACGAGCAGTACTTC.

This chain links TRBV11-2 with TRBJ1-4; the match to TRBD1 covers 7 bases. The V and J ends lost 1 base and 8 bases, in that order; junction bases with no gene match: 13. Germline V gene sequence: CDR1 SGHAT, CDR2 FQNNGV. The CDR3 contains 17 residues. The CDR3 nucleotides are TGTGCCAGCAGCTTAGGGCCAGGGGGAGGACTTGGCGAAAAACTGTTTTTT. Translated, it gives CASSLGPGGGLGEKLFF.